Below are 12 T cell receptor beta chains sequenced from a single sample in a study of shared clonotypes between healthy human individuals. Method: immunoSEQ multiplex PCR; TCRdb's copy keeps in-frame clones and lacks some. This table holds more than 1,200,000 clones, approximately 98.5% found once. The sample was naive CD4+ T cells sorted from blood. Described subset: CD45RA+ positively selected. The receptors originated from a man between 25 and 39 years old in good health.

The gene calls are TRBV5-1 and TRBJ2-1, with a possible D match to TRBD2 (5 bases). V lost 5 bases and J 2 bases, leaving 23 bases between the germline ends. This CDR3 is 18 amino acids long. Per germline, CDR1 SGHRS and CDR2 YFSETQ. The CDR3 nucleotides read TGCGCCAGCAGTCCATCGGGCTTCCGGCGGGTAACCTACAATGAGCAGTTCTTC. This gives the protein CASSPSGFRRVTYNEQFF.

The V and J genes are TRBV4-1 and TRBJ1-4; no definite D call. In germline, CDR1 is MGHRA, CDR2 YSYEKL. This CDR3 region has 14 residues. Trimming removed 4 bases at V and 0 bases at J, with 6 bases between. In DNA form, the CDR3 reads TGCGCCAGCAGCCGGTTGGCAACTAATGAAAAACTGTTTTTT. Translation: CASSRLATNEKLFF.

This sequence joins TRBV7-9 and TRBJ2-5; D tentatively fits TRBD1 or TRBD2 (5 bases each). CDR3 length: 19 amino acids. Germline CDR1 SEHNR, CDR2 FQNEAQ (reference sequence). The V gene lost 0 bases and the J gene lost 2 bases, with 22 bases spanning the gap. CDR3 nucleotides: TGTGCCAGCAGCTTAGCCCTAGGATCTTCCGGGACGGTACAAGAGACCCAGTACTTC. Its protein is CASSLALGSSGTVQETQYF.

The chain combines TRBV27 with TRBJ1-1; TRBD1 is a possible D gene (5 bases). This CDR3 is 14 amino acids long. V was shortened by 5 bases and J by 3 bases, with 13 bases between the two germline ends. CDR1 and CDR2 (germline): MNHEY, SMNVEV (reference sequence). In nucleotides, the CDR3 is TGTGCCAGCAGTACACAGGCTCTTTACACTGAAGCTTTCTTT. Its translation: CASSTQALYTEAFF.

CDR3 amino acids: CASSLERWTTRHTQYF. The CDR3 coding sequence is TGTGCCAGCAGCTTAGAGCGTTGGACAACACGACATACGCAGTATTTT. The genes are TRBV7-8 and TRBJ2-3; tentatively, D is TRBD1 (5 bases). V was pared by 1 base and J by 7 bases, with 18 bases between. The CDR3 length is 16 residues. The germline CDR1 and CDR2 sequences are SGHVS and FQNEAQ.

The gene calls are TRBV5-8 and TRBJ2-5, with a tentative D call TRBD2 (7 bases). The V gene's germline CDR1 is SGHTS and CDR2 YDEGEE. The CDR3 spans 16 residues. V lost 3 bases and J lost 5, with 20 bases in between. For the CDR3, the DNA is TGTGCCAGCAGCTCCCCGGGCGGGGGCGTACGGGAGACCCAGTACTTC. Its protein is CASSSPGGGVRETQYF.

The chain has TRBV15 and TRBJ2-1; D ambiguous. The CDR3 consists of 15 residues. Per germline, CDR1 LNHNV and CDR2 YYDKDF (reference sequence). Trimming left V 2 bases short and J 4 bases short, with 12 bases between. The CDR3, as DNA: TGTGCCACCAGCAGAACAGCGACCACTTACAATGAGCAGTTCTTC. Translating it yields CATSRTATTYNEQFF.

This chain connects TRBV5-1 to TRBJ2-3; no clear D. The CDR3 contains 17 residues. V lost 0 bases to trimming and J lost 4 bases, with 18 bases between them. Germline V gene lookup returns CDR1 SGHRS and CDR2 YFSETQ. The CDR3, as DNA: TGCGCCAGCAGCTTGGGGGTGAGCGCACCATGGGCAGATACGCAGTATTTT. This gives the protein CASSLGVSAPWADTQYF.

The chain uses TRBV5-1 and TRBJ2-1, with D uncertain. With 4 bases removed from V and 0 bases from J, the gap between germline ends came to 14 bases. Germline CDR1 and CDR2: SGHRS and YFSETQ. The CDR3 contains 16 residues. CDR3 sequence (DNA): TGCGCCAGCAGCCAAGATCCCCGGAGCTCCTACAATGAGCAGTTCTTC. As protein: CASSQDPRSSYNEQFF.

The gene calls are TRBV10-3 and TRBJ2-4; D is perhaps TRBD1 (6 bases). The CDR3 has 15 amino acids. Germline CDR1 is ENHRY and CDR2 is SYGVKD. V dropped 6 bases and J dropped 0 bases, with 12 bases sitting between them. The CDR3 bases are TGTGCCATCAGCCAGGGGATGTCAGCCAAAAACATTCAGTACTTC. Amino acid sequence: CAISQGMSAKNIQYF.

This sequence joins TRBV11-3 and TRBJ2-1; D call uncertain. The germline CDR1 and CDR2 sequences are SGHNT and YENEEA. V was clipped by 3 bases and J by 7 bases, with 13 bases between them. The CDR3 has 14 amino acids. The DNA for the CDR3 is TGTGCCAGCAGCTTGGACGGGTGGGATAATGAGCAGTTCTTC. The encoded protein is CASSLDGWDNEQFF. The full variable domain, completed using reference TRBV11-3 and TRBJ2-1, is EAGVVQSPRYKIIEKKQPVAFWCNPISGHNTLYWYLQNLGQGPELLIRYENEEAVDDSQLPKDRFSAERLKGVDSTLKIQPAELGDSAVYLCASSLDGWDNEQFFGPGTRLTVL.

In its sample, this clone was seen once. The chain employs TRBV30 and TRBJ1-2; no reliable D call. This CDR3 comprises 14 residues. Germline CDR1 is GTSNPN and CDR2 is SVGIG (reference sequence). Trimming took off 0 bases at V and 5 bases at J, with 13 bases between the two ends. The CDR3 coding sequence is TGTGCCTGGAGTGTACCTTGGGGTCAGTATGGCTACACCTTC. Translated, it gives CAWSVPWGQYGYTF.